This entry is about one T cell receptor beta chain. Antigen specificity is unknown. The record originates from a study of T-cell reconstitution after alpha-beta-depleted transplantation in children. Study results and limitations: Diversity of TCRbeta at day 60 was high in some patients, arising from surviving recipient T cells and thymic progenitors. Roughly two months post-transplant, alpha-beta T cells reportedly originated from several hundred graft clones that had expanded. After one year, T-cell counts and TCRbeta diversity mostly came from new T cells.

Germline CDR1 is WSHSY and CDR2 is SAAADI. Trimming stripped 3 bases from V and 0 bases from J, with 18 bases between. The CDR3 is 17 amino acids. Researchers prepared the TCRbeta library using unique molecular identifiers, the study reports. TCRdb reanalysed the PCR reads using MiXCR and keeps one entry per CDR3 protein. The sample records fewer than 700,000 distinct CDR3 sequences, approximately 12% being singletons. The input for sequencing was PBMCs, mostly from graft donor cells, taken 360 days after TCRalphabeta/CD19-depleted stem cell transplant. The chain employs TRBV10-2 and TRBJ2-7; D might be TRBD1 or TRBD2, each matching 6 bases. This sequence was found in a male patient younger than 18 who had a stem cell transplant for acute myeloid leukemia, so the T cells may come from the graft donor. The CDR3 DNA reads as TGCGCCAGCAGTGAAGTAGGGGGAGGCGAAAGCTCCTACGAGCAGTACTTC. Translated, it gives CASSEVGGGESSYEQYF.